The 5 T cell receptor beta chains below all came from one sample that was sequenced in a study of shared clonotypes between healthy human individuals. TCRdb's copy holds only in-frame clones and misses some; the assay was immunoSEQ multiplex PCR. Of a few million clones in the sample, approximately 96% were seen once. The material sequenced was naive CD4+ T cells sorted from blood. Subset defined: CD45RA+ positively selected. The receptors stem from a man aged 18 to 30 in good health.

This chain connects TRBV9 to TRBJ2-1; D possibly corresponds to TRBD2 (6 bases). The CDR3 is made up of 15 amino acids. CDR1 and CDR2 (germline): SGDLS, YYNGEE. With 4 bases removed from V and 1 base from J, the gap between germline ends came to 12 bases. DNA of the CDR3: TGTGCCAGCAGCTACGGCGGGATGTCCTACAATGAGCAGTTCTTC. Its translation: CASSYGGMSYNEQFF.

The chain has TRBV6-1 and TRBJ2-3; TRBD2 might be the D (7 bases). The V gene's germline CDR1 is MNHNS and CDR2 SASEGT. V was shortened by 9 bases and J by 3 bases, with 19 bases between the two germline ends. This CDR3 is 15 amino acids long. The CDR3 loop is CASRGGPSGTDTQYF. Here the CDR3 DNA reads TGTGCCAGTCGCGGGGGCCCATCAGGAACAGATACGCAGTATTTT.

The chain has TRBV5-1 and TRBJ1-6; 10 nucleotides line up with TRBD1. V lost 4 bases and J lost 8; bases outside the gene matches: 6. Germline CDR1 SGHRS, CDR2 YFSETQ. This CDR3 has 15 residues. CDR3 loop: CASSMGQGTYSPLHF. The CDR3 DNA reads as TGCGCCAGCAGCATGGGACAGGGGACTTATTCACCCCTCCACTTT.

This chain connects TRBV6-5 to TRBJ2-2; 8 nucleotides align to TRBD1. The V gene end was trimmed by 6 bases and the J gene end by 3 bases; junction bases not matched to a gene: 3. CDR1 is MNHEY, CDR2 SVGAGI, per germline. This CDR3 is 14 amino acids long. CDR3 coding DNA: TGTGCCAGCAGCGGGACAGGTGACACCGGGGAGCTGTTTTTT. It yields the protein CASSGTGDTGELFF.

The chain has TRBV6-5 and TRBJ2-5; the match to TRBD2 covers 10 bases. The CDR3 has 14 residues. Germline values: CDR1 MNHEY, CDR2 SVGAGI. The ends lost 6 bases at V and 2 bases at J; junction bases unmatched: 3. For the CDR3, the DNA is TGTGCCAGCAGAGAAGCGGGGGGGCAAGAGACCCAGTACTTC. Its translation: CASREAGGQETQYF.